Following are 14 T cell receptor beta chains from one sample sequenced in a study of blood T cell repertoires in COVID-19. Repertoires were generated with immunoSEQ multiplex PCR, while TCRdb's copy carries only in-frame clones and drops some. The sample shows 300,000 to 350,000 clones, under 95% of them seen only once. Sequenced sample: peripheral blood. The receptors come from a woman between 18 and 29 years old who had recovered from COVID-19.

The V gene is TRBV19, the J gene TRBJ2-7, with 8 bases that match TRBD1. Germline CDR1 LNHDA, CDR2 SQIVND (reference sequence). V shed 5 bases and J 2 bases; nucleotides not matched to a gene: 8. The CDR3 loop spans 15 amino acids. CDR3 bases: TGTGCCAGTAGTCCGACAGGGGCGCCAACCTACGAGCAGTACGTC. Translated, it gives CASSPTGAPTYEQYV.

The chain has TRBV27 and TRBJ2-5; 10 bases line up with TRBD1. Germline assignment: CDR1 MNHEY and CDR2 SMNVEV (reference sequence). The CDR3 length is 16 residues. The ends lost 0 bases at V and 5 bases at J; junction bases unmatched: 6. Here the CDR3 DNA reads TGTGCCAGCAGTTTATCAGGACAGGGGGTTTATGAGACCCAGTACTTC. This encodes CASSLSGQGVYETQYF.

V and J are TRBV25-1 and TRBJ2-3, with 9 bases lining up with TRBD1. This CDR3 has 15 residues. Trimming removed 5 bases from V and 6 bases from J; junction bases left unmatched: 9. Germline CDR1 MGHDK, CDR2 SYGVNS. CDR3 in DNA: TGTGCCAGCAGTTCCCAGACAGGGGGATTTGATACGCAGTATTTT. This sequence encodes CASSSQTGGFDTQYF.

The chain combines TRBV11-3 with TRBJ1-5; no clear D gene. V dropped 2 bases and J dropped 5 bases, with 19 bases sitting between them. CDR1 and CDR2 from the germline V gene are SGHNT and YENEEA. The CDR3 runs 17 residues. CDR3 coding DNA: TGTGCCAGCAGCTTATTAGGTACGGGAACCGGTCATCAGCCCCAGCATTTT. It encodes CASSLLGTGTGHQPQHF.

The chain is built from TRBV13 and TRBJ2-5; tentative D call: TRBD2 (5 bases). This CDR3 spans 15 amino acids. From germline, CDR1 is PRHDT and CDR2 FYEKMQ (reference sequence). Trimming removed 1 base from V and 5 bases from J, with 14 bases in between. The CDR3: CASSLAVSSGETQYF. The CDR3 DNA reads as TGTGCCAGCAGCTTAGCGGTGAGCTCGGGGGAGACCCAGTACTTC.

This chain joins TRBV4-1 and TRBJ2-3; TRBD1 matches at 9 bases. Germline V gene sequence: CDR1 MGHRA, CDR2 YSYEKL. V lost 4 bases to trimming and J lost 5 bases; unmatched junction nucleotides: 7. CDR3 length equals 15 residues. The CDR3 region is CASSPGTGRVDTQYF. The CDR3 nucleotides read TGCGCCAGCAGCCCCGGGACAGGGCGAGTAGATACGCAGTATTTT.

CDR3 DNA: TGTGCCAGCAGCTTAGGAGTCAACAATCAGCCCCAGCATTTT. It is translated as CASSLGVNNQPQHF. This rearrangement joins TRBV7-8 to TRBJ1-5, with unresolved D. V was trimmed by 1 base and J by 3 bases, leaving 7 bases between them. The CDR3 contains 14 residues. CDR1 and CDR2 (germline): SGHVS, FQNEAQ.

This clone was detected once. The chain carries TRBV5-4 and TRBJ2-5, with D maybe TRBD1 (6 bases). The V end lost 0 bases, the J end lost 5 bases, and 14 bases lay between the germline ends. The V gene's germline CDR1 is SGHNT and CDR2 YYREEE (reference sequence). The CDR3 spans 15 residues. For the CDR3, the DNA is TGTGCCAGCAGCTTGGCCGGGGCAGGGGAGGAGACCCAGTACTTC. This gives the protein CASSLAGAGEETQYF.

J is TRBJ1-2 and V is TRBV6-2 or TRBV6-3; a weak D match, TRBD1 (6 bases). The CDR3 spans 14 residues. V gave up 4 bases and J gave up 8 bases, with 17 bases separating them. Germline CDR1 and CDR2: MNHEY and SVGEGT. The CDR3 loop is CASSSVPLQGGYTF. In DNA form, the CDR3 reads TGTGCCAGCAGTTCCGTACCTTTACAGGGAGGCTACACCTTC.

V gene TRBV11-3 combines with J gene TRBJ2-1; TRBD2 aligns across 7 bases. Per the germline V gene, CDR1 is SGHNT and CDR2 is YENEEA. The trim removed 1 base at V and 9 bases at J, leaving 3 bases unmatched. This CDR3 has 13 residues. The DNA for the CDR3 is TGTGCCAGCAGCTTAGGGGGGGGAGGTGAGCAGTTCTTC. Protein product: CASSLGGGGEQFF. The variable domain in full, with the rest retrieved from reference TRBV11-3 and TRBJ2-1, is EAGVVQSPRYKIIEKKQPVAFWCNPISGHNTLYWYLQNLGQGPELLIRYENEEAVDDSQLPKDRFSAERLKGVDSTLKIQPAELGDSAVYLCASSLGGGGEQFFGPGTRLTVL.

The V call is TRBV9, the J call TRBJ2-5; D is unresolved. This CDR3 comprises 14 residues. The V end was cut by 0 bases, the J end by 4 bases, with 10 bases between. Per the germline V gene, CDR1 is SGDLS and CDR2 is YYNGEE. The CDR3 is CASSVGGEAETQYF. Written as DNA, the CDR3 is TGTGCCAGCAGCGTAGGTGGAGAAGCAGAGACCCAGTACTTC.

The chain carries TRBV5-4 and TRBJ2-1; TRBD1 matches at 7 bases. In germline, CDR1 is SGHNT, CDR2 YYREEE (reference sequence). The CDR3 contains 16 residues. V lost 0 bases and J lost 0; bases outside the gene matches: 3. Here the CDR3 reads CASSLDGDSSYNEQFF. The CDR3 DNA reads TGTGCCAGCAGCTTGGACGGGGACAGCTCCTACAATGAGCAGTTCTTC.

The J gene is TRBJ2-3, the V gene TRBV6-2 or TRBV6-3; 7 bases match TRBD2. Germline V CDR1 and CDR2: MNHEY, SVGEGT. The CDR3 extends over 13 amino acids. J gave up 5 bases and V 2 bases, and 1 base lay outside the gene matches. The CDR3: CASSYAGVDTQYF. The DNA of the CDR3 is TGTGCCAGCAGTTACGCGGGAGTAGATACGCAGTATTTT.

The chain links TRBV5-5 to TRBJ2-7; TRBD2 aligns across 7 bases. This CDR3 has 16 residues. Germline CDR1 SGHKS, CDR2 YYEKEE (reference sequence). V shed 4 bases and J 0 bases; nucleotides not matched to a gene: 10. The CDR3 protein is CASSTTGTTSSYEQYV. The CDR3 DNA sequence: TGTGCCAGCAGCACAACCGGGACTACCTCCTCCTACGAGCAGTACGTC.